Listed below are T cell receptor beta chains from one sample, sequenced in a study of blood T cells in healthy people across ages. TCRdb re-derived calls from the 5' RACE reads in MiXCR, one entry per CDR3 protein. The sample consists of about 1,800,000 distinct CDR3 sequences, about 30% of them appearing once. The specimen sequenced was blood. The source is a woman in her twenties or thirties in good health. Each CDR3 is given with its conserved first and last residue. A D gene is named only where the DNA matches it firmly. A clone size is listed for some rows: how often the clone was seen (once, few, many), or a class if it is expanded.

>TRBJ1-2|.|.|TRBV20-1
CSASTPNTEAFFGQGYTF
.
>TRBJ2-3|.|.|TRBV7-8
CASSLGAGPDTDTQYF
TGTGCCAGCAGCTTAGGTGCAGGGCCCGACACAGATACGCAGTATTTT
>TRBJ2-4|many|TRBD1|TRBV5-5
CASSFGTGKGNIQYF
TGTGCCAGCAGCTTCGGGACAGGGAAAGGAAACATTCAGTACTTC
>TRBJ2-1|many|.|TRBV7-2
CASSSSGTKYNEQFF
TGTGCCAGCAGCTCCTCCGGGACAAAATACAATGAGCAGTTCTTC
>TRBJ2-1|few|TRBD2|TRBV10-3
CAIKNSGSRDEQFF
TGTGCCATCAAGAATAGCGGGAGTAGGGATGAGCAGTTCTTC
>TRBJ2-7|.|TRBD1|TRBV12-3/TRBV12-4
CASRGTESYEQYF
TGTGCCAGCAGGGGGACAGAGTCATACGAGCAGTACTTC
>TRBJ1-5|.|.|TRBV3-1
CASSQAQSRSPQHF
TGTGCCAGCAGCCAAGCCCAGAGCCGGTCGCCCCAGCATTTT
>TRBJ2-2|few|.|TRBV9
CASSARGAQTGELFF
TGTGCCAGCAGCGCCCGGGGGGCCCAGACCGGGGAGCTGTTTTTT
>TRBJ1-2|few|.|TRBV6-5
CASSYRGACGYTF
TGTGCCAGCAGTTATCGGGGAGCCTGTGGCTACACCTTC
>TRBJ1-2|.|.|TRBV20-1
CSARRDRQGYGYTF
TGCAGTGCTAGACGAGACAGGCAGGGCTATGGCTACACCTTC
>TRBJ2-5|many|.|TRBV7-2
CASSRREETQYF
TGTGCCAGCAGCCGAAGGGAAGAGACCCAGTACTTC
>TRBJ2-5|many|TRBD1|TRBV6-5
CASSFDRGLQETQYF
TGTGCCAGCAGTTTTGACAGGGGGCTACAAGAGACCCAGTACTTC
>TRBJ1-2|.|TRBD1|TRBV7-4
CASSPGGLRDRGYYGYTF
TGTGCCAGCAGCCCAGGGGGGTTAAGGGACAGGGGATACTATGGCTACACCTTC
>TRBJ1-2|many|.|TRBV5-4
CASSLAQANYGYTF
TGTGCCAGCAGCTTGGCCCAGGCAAACTATGGCTACACCTTC
>TRBJ1-1|few|TRBD1|TRBV27
CASIADRDNTEAFF
TGTGCCAGCATTGCCGACAGGGACAACACTGAAGCTTTCTTT
>TRBJ1-5|few|.|TRBV5-1
CASSPGAANQPQHF
TGCGCCAGCAGCCCTGGGGCCGCCAATCAGCCCCAGCATTTT
>TRBJ1-4|few|.|TRBV4-1
CASSQEGGRFNEKLFF
TGCGCCAGCAGCCAAGAGGGTGGGCGGTTCAATGAAAAACTGTTTTTT
>TRBJ2-1|.|.|TRBV20-1
CSARDQSSSDEQFF
TGCAGTGCTAGAGATCAATCTAGCAGCGATGAGCAGTTCTTC
>TRBJ1-2|.|.|TRBV29-1
CSVREAQFNSVYGYTF
TGCAGCGTCCGAGAAGCGCAGTTCAACTCGGTCTATGGCTACACCTTC
>TRBJ2-7|many|TRBD2|TRBV5-1
CASSPTSGGVPYEQYF
TGCGCCAGCAGCCCTACTAGCGGGGGGGTCCCCTACGAGCAGTACTTC
>TRBJ2-7|.|.|TRBV7-6
CASSLGVTDRYEQYF
TGTGCCAGCAGCCTCGGTGTTACAGACCGCTACGAGCAGTACTTC
>TRBJ2-5|few|.|TRBV7-2
CASSPPRSARKETQYF
TGTGCCAGCAGCCCTCCTCGGTCGGCTCGTAAGGAGACCCAGTACTTC
>TRBJ1-1|.|.|TRBV7-3
CASSSSSGTEAFF
TGTGCCAGCAGCTCCTCCTCGGGAACTGAAGCTTTCTTT
>TRBJ2-7|many|.|TRBV27
CASSLSRSEYEQYF
TGTGCCAGCAGTTTAAGTCGGAGCGAATACGAGCAGTACTTC
>TRBJ2-1|many|TRBD1|TRBV27
CASSLGTGGNEQFF
TGTGCCAGCAGTTTAGGGACAGGGGGCAATGAGCAGTTCTTC
>TRBJ1-6|.|TRBD1|TRBV20-1
CSVPGTAKFSPLHF
TGCAGTGTCCCCGGGACAGCCAAGTTCTCACCCCTCCACTTT
>TRBJ1-5|few|.|TRBV12-3/TRBV12-4
CASSLKDNQPQHF
TGTGCCAGCAGTTTGAAAGATAATCAGCCCCAGCATTTT
>TRBJ2-3|.|TRBD2|TRBV12-3/TRBV12-4
CASSPQGGGATDTQYF
TGTGCCAGCAGTCCGCAGGGCGGGGGGGCCACAGATACGCAGTATTTT
>TRBJ2-2|.|TRBD1|TRBV15
CATSRRGLSGELFF
TGTGCCACCAGCAGAAGGGGGCTGAGCGGGGAGCTGTTTTTT
>TRBJ2-5|.|.|TRBV2
CANKLARETQYF
TGTGCCAACAAACTAGCAAGGGAGACCCAGTACTTC
>TRBJ2-3|.|.|TRBV11-2
CASSFKVADTDTQYF
TGTGCCAGCAGCTTTAAGGTAGCGGACACAGATACGCAGTATTTT
>TRBJ1-6|.|TRBD1|TRBV12-3/TRBV12-4
CASRGTVTSPLHF
TGTGCCAGCAGGGGGACAGTTACTTCACCCCTCCACTTT
>TRBJ2-3|.|TRBD2|TRBV27
CASSLRASGGAVTDTQYF
TGTGCCAGCAGTTTAAGGGCTAGCGGGGGGGCCGTCACAGATACGCAGTATTTT
>TRBJ2-1|many|TRBD2|TRBV9
CASSDRRGAGLAGVNEQFF
TGTGCCAGCAGCGATCGTAGGGGGGCCGGACTAGCGGGAGTAAATGAGCAGTTCTTC
>TRBJ1-5|few|.|TRBV12-3/TRBV12-4
CASSPGRVGYQPQHF
TGTGCCAGCAGTCCCGGGCGGGTGGGATATCAGCCCCAGCATTTT